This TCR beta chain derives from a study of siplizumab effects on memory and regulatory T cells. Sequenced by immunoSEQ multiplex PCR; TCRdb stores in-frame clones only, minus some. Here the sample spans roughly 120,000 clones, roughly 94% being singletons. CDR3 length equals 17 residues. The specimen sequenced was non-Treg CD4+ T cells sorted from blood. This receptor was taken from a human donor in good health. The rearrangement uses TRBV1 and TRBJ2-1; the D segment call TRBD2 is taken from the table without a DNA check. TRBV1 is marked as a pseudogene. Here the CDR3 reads CTSSQETRLAGYNEQFF. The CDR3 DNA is TGCACCAGCAGCCAAGAGACCAGACTAGCGGGGTACAATGAGCAGTTCTTC.